This T cell receptor beta chain was captured by sequencing in a study of cytotoxic CD8 clonotypes in ibrutinib-treated CLL. Study-wide context: Investigators collected response samples after a median about 12 months of treatment, range 6 to 36.

CDR1 and CDR2 (germline): KGHSH, LQKENI. This CDR3 has 16 amino acids. Germline trimming cut 2 bases from V and 7 bases from J; bases unmatched to any gene: 9. Genomic DNA in an amount of about 2 micrograms was extracted from cryopreserved PBMCs and used for the preparation of TCR beta libraries. Sequencing was performed with immunoSEQ multiplex PCR; in TCRdb, only in-frame clones are kept and a portion is missing. The sample holds hundreds of thousands of clones; roughly 70% are singletons and the top ten take 15%. Study outcomes and limitations: At baseline, clonality was higher than in age-matched healthy donors and correlated with CD8+ counts.

As for this clone: What it recognizes is unknown.

This sequence joins TRBV18 and TRBJ1-5; the match to TRBD1 covers 9 bases. The specimen was PBMCs, collected after 24 months of ibrutinib treatment. The source is a human donor with chronic lymphocytic leukemia. The CDR3 DNA is TGTGCCAGCTCACCAGGGAGACAGGGGGTAGGGCAGCCCCAGCATTTT. It specifies CASSPGRQGVGQPQHF. The variable domain in full, with the rest retrieved from reference TRBV18 and TRBJ1-5, is NAGVMQNPRHLVRRRGQEARLRCSPMKGHSHVYWYRQLPEEGLKFMVYLQKENIIDESGMPKERFSAEFPKEGPSILRIQQVVRGDSAAYFCASSPGRQGVGQPQHFGDGTRLSIL.